This T cell receptor beta chain was retrieved from a study of PD-1 blockade in mismatch repair-deficient tumors. The CDR3 totals 15 residues. Trimming took 2 bases from V and 5 from J; bases not matched to a gene: 8. The germline CDR1 and CDR2 sequences are SGHRS and YFSETQ. Data came from immunoSEQ multiplex PCR; TCRdb stores just in-frame clones and leaves some out. The table lists about 100,000 clones, approximately 80% of them singletons. The TCR was taken from an adult with mismatch repair-deficient cancer. The chain employs TRBV5-1 and TRBJ2-7; 9 bases fit TRBD1. Sequences were derived from peripheral blood, sampled approximately 8 months after starting pembrolizumab. CDR3 protein: CASSFDRGGVNEQYF. The CDR3 bases are TGCGCCAGCAGCTTTGACAGGGGGGGAGTGAACGAGCAGTACTTC.